This TCR beta chain was found in a study of cytotoxic CD8 clonotypes in ibrutinib-treated CLL. The table came from immunoSEQ multiplex PCR; TCRdb's copy has only in-frame clones and leaves some out. The data show some 300,000 clones, approximately 80% seen once. Germline CDR1 SNHLY, CDR2 FYNNEI. The CDR3 extends over 12 amino acids. The sequences come from PBMCs, collected before ibrutinib treatment. The V and J genes are TRBV2 and TRBJ1-2, with D unclear. This TCR came from a human donor with chronic lymphocytic leukemia. The CDR3 sequence is CGEAKINYGYTF. For the CDR3, the DNA is TGTGGGGAGGCGAAGATTAACTATGGCTACACCTTC.